The clone carrying this T cell receptor (beta chain) was counted only a few times. The target antigen is unknown. V trimming: 2 bases; J trimming: 5 bases; junction bases outside the gene matches: 0. Germline V CDR1 and CDR2: SGHNT, YYREEE (reference sequence). The CDR3 is made up of 13 amino acids. This specimen comes from a study of T cell responses to AZD1222 COVID-19 vaccine. Libraries were prepared by immunoSEQ multiplex PCR; TCRdb keeps only in-frame clonotypes and omits some of them. Of around 180,000 clones in the sample, around 90% were seen once. Study-level results: Unmutated variant regions reportedly attract nearly half of all spike-specific TCRs. Females made up more of the donors, who were largely white British, and clonal diversity may have come out too low. The CD4 TCRs associated with vaccination extended across spike and predominated at 160-218 and 743-854.

The rearrangement uses TRBV5-4 and TRBJ2-2; 7 nucleotides agree with TRBD1. The input for sequencing was peripheral blood, taken on day 0 of AZD1222 vaccination. The sequence derives from an adult in good health. DNA for the CDR3: TGTGCCAGCAGCTTACAGGGGACCGGGGAGCTGTTTTTT. Translation: CASSLQGTGELFF.